This T cell receptor beta chain was identified in a study of CD4+ T cells in melanoma. Generated by immunoSEQ multiplex PCR, the TCRdb table keeps only in-frame clones and is missing some. The data show nearly 50,000 clones, roughly nine tenths seen once. J lost 4 bases, V lost 4 bases, and 4 bases had no gene match. CDR3 length equals 16 residues. Per the germline V gene, CDR1 is MNHNS and CDR2 is SASEGT. This sequence was found in a human donor with melanoma. The rearrangement joins TRBV6-1 to TRBJ2-3; TRBD2 agrees at 14 bases. Sequenced input: peripheral blood. The CDR3 DNA is TGTGCCAGCAGTGGAGGGACTAGCGGGGGCGCAGATACGCAGTATTTT. This encodes CASSGGTSGGADTQYF.